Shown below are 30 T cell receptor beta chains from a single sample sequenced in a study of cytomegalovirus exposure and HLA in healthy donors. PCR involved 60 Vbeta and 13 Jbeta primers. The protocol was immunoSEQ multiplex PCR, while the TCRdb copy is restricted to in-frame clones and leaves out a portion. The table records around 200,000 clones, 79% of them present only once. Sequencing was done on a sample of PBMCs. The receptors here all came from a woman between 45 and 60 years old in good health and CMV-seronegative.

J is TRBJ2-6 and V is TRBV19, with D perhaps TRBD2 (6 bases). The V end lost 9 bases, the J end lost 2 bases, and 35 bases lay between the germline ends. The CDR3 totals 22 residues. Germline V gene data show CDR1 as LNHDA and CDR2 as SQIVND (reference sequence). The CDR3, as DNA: TGTGCCAGCTCCATATCCCCGTTCGGGAGCCCGGTGTCGGGAGCTGGGGCCAACGTCCTGACTTTC. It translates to CASSISPFGSPVSGAGANVLTF.

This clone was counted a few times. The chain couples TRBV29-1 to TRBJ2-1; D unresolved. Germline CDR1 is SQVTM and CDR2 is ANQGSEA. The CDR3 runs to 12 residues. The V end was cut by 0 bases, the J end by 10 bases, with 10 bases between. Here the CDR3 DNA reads TGCAGCGTTGAAGATCGGAGAACAGAGCAGTTCTTC. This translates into CSVEDRRTEQFF.

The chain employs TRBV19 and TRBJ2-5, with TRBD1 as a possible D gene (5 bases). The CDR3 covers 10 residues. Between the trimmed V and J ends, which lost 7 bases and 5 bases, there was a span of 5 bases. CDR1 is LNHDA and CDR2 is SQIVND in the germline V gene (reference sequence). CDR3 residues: CASNRETQYF. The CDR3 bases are TGTGCCAGTAACAGGGAGACCCAGTACTTC. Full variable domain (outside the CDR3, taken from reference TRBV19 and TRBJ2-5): DGGITQSPKYLFRKEGQNVTLSCEQNLNHDAMYWYRQDPGQGLRLIYYSQIVNDFQKGDIAEGYSVSREKKESFPLTVTSAQKNPTAFYLCASNRETQYFGPGTRLLVL.

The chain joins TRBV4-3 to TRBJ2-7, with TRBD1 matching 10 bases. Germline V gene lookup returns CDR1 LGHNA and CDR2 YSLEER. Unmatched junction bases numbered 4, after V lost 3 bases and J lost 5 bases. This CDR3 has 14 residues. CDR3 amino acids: CASSHTGTGDEQYF. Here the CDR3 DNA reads TGCGCCAGCAGCCATACCGGGACAGGGGACGAGCAGTACTTC.

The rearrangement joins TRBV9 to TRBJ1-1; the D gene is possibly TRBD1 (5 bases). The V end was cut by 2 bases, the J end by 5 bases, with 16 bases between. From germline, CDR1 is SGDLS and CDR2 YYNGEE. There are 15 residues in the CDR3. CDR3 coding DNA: TGTGCCAGCAGCGTGACCGGGACTCCCGCAACTGAAGCTTTCTTT. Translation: CASSVTGTPATEAFF.

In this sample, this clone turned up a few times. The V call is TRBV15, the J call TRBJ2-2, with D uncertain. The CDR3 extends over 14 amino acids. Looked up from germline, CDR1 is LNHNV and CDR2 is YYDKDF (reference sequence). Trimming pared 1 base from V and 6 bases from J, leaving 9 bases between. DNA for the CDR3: TGTGCCACCAGCAGAGGGTCGGCGGCCGGGGAGCTGTTTTTT. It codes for CATSRGSAAGELFF. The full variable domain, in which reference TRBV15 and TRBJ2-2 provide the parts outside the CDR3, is DAMVIQNPRYQVTQFGKPVTLSCSQTLNHNVMYWYQQKSSQAPKLLFHYYDKDFNNEADTPDNFQSRRPNTSFCFLDIRSPGLGDTAMYLCATSRGSAAGELFFGEGSRLTVL.

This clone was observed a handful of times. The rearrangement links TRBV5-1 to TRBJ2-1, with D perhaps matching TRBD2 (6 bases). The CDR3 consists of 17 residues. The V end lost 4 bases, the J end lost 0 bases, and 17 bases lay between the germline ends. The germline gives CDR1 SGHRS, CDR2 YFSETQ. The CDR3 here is CASSGRGTLSSYNEQFF. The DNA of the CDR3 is TGCGCCAGCAGCGGCCGGGGGACTTTGAGCTCCTACAATGAGCAGTTCTTC.

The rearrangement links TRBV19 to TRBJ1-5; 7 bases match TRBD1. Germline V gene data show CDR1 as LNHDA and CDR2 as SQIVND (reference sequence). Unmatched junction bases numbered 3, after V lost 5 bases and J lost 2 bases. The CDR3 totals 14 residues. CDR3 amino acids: CASSDREGNQPQHF. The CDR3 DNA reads TGTGCCAGTAGTGACAGGGAGGGCAATCAGCCCCAGCATTTT.

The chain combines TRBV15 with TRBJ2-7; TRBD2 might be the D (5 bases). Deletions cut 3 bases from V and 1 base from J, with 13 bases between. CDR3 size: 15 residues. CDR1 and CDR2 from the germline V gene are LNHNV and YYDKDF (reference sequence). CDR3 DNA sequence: TGTGCCACCAGCAGGCCAGAGCGGAGATCCTACGAGCAGTACTTC. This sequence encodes CATSRPERRSYEQYF.

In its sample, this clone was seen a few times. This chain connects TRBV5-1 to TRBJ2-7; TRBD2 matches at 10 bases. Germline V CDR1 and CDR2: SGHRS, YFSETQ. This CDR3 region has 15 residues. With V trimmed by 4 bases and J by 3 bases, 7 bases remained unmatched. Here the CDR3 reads CASSISGGDLYEQYF. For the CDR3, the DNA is TGCGCCAGCAGCATAAGCGGGGGGGACCTCTACGAGCAGTACTTC.

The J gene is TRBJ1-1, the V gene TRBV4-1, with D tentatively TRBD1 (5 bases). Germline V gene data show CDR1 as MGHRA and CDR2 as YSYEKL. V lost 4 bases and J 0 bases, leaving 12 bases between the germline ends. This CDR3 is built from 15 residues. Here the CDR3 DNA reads TGCGCCAGCAGCCCACCGGAGGGGATGAACACTGAAGCTTTCTTT. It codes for CASSPPEGMNTEAFF.

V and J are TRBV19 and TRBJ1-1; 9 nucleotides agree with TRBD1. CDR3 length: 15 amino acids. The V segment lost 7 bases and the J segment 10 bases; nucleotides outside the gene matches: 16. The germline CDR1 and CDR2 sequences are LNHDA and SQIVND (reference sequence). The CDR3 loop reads CASTALRDREGTAFF. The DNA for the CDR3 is TGTGCCAGTACCGCTCTCCGGGACAGGGAAGGAACAGCTTTCTTT.

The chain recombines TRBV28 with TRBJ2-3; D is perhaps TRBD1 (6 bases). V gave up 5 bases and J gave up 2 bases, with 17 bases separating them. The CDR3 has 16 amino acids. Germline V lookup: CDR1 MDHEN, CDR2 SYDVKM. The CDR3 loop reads CASSPRGGTPTDTQYF. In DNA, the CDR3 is TGTGCCAGCAGTCCACGAGGGGGTACGCCCACAGATACGCAGTATTTT.

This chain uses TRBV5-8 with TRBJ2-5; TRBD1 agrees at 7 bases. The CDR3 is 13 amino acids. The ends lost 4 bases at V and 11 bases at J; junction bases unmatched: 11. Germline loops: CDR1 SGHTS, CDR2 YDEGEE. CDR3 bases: TGTGCCAGCAGCATGGACAGGTCTCTGGAGCAGTACTTC. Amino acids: CASSMDRSLEQYF.

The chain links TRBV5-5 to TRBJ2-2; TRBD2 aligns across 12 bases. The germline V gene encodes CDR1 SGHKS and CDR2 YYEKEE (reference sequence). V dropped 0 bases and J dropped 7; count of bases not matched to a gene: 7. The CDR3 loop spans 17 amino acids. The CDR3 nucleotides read TGTGCCAGCAGCTTGGGCCCTAGCGGGAGGGGAAGCGGGGAGCTGTTTTTT. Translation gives CASSLGPSGRGSGELFF.

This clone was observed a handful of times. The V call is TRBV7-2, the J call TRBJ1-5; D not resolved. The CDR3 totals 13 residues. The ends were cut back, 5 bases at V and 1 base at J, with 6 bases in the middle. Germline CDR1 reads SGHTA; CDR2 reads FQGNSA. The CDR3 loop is CASSPRSNQPQHF. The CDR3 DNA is TGTGCCAGCAGCCCCAGGAGCAATCAGCCCCAGCATTTT.

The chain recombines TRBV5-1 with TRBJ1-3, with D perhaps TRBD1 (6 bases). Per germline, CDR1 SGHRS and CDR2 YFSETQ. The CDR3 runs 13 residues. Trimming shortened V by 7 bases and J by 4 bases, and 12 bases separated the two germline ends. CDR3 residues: CASSFGQGNTIYF. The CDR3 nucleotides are TGCGCCAGCTCCTTTGGACAGGGAAACACCATATATTTT.

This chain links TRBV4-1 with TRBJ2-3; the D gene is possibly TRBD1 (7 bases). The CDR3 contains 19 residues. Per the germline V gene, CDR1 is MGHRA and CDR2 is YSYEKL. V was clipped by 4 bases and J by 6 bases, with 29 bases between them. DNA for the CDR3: TGCGCCAGCAGCCCCCTTGGAGTCGGAGGGGGCCTTGCGGGGGATACGCAGTATTTT. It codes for CASSPLGVGGGLAGDTQYF.

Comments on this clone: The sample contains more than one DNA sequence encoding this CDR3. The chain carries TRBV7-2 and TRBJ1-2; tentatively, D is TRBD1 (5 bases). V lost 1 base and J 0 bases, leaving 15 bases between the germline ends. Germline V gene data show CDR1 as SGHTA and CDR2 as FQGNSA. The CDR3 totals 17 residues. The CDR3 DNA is TGTGCCAGCAGCTTAGTGGTACAGGCAACAGCTAACTATGGCTACACCTTC. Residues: CASSLVVQATANYGYTF. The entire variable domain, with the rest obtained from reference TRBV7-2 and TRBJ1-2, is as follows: GAGVSQSPSNKVTEKGKDVELRCDPISGHTALYWYRQSLGQGLEFLIYFQGNSAPDKSGLPSDRFSAERTGGSVSTLTIQRTQQEDSAVYLCASSLVVQATANYGYTFGSGTRLTVV.

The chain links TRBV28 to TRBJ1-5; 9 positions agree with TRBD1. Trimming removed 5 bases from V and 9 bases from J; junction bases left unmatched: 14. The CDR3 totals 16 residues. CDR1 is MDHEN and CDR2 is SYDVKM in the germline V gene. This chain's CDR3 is CASSPQMGQGARPQHF. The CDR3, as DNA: TGTGCCAGCAGTCCACAGATGGGACAGGGAGCTAGGCCCCAGCATTTT.

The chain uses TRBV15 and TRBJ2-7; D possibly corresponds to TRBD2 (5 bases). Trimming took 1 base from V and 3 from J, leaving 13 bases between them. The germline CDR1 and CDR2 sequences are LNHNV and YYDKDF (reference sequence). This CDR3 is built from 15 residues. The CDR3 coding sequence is TGTGCCACCAGCAGAGTGAGAGCGGAGAGCTACGAGCAGTACTTC. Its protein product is CATSRVRAESYEQYF.

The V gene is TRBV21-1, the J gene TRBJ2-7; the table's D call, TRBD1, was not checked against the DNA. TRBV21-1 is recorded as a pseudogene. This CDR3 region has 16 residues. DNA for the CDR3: TGTGCCAGCACTGATCCCCGGACACTGGACCCCTACGAGCAGTACTTC. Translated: CASTDPRTLDPYEQYF.

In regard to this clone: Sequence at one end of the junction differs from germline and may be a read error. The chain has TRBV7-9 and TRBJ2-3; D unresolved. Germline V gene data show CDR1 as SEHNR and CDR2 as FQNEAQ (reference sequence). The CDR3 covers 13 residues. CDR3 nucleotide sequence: TGTTCCAGCAGCCCCCCTAGCACAGATACGCAGTATTTT. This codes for CSSSPPSTDTQYF.

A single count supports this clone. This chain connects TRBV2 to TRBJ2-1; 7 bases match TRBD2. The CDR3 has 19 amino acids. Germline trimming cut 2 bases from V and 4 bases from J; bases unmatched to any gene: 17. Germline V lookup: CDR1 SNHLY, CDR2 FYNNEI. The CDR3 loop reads CASSESGAGMWLEYNEQFF. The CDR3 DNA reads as TGTGCCAGCAGTGAAAGCGGGGCAGGGATGTGGCTAGAATACAATGAGCAGTTCTTC.

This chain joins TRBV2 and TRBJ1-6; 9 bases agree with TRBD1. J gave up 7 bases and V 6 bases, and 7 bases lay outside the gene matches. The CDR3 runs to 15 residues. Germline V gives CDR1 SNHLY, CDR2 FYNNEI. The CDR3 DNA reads TGTGCCAGCAGGGCTGGACAGGGGTGGAATTCACCCCTCCACTTT. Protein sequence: CASRAGQGWNSPLHF.

The CDR3, as DNA: TGTGCCAGCAGTTTCTTGTCCAGGGGGGACTTGGAGCAGTACTTC. This codes for CASSFLSRGDLEQYF. The chain employs TRBV27 and TRBJ2-7; a possible D gene is TRBD1 (7 bases). The CDR3 length is 15 residues. V was shortened by 3 bases and J by 7 bases, with 19 bases between the two germline ends. CDR1 and CDR2 from the germline V gene are MNHEY and SMNVEV (reference sequence).

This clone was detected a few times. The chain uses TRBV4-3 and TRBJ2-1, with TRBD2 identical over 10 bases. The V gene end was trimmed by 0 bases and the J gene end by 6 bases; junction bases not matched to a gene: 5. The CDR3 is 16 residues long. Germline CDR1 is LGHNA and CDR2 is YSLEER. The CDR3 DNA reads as TGCGCCAGCAGCCAAGAAGGCAGCGGGGGGGCCAATGAGCAGTTCTTC. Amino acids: CASSQEGSGGANEQFF.

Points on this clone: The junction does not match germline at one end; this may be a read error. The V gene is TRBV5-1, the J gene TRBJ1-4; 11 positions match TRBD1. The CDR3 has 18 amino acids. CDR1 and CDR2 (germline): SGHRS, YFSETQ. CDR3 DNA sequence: TGCGCCGGCAGCCCGCACCCCCGGGACAGGGGGGAATATGAAAAACTGTTTTTT. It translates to CAGSPHPRDRGEYEKLFF.

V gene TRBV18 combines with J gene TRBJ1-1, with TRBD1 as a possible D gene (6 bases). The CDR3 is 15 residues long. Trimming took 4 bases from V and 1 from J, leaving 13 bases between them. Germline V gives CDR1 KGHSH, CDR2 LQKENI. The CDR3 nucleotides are TGTGCCAGCTCACTCCGCCAGGGGACGAACACTGAAGCTTTCTTT. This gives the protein CASSLRQGTNTEAFF.

The CDR3 here is CASSTTGVRLGNTEAFF. The CDR3 region has the DNA TGTGCCAGCAGTACCACGGGTGTGAGGTTGGGGAACACTGAAGCTTTCTTT. The chain carries TRBV28 and TRBJ1-1; no firm D call. Germline lookup yields CDR1 MDHEN and CDR2 SYDVKM. This CDR3 has 17 amino acids. The V gene lost 5 bases and the J gene lost 1 base, with 20 bases spanning the gap.